This TCR beta chain was recorded in a study of PD-1 blockade in classical Hodgkin lymphoma. CDR3 length equals 15 residues. Trimming removed 5 bases from V and 8 bases from J, with 21 bases in between. The germline CDR1 and CDR2 sequences are MNHNY and SVGAGI (reference sequence). Only in-frame clones appear in the TCRdb table, and some are missing; sequencing was by immunoSEQ multiplex PCR. The sample records 20,000 to 25,000 clones, under 75% being singletons. The time point denotes: cycle 4 day 1 (C4D1), after five to seven weeks of nivolumab. All patients experienced relapse after autologous stem cell transplantation, and brentuximab vedotin exposure was variable. Turning to this clone: Its antigen remains unknown.

Notes on the study in general: CD8+ TCR diversity did not rise significantly by C4D1, unlike CD4+. Whatever underlies the repertoire differences (possibly disease activity or prior therapy) remains undefined. The baseline diversity of complete responders showed similarity to that of newly diagnosed patients.

The TCR comes from a human donor with classical Hodgkin lymphoma. This chain uses TRBV6-6 with TRBJ1-1; D possibly corresponds to TRBD1 (5 bases). The sequenced sample was peripheral blood mononuclear cells (PBMCs), obtained before the fourth cycle of nivolumab. The CDR3 is CASSGHSIFTLEAFF. CDR3 DNA sequence: TGTGCCAGCAGTGGACACTCAATATTTACACTAGAAGCTTTCTTT.